A single T cell receptor (beta chain) is shown here with its context. What it binds is not known. The data belong to a study of blood T cell dynamics during melanoma immunotherapy. Findings of the study overall: The study could not tell melanoma-specific clones from general immune activation.

Generated by immunoSEQ multiplex PCR, the TCRdb table keeps only in-frame clones and is missing some. The sample carries roughly 4,200 clones, 80% to 90% recorded once. In germline, CDR1 is SGHVS, CDR2 FNYEAQ. The CDR3 has 15 amino acids. V was pared by 2 bases and J by 5 bases, with 2 bases of the junction left unmatched. The time point is: pre-treatment baseline. Response was assessed by RECIST 1.1 at 12 weeks, except a couple of rapid progressors. The input for sequencing was blood, taken from a patient treated with checkpoint blockade. The chain joins TRBV7-6 to TRBJ1-6; 8 bases agree with TRBD1. The sequence derives from a human donor with melanoma. CDR3: CASSLRTGNNSPLHF. The DNA of the CDR3 is TGTGCCAGCAGCTTACGGACAGGGAATAATTCACCCCTCCACTTT.